This entry lists 16 T cell receptor beta chains sequenced from one sample in a study of T cell repertoires in aging, cancer and after chemotherapy. Rearranged V-D-J TRB sequences were amplified with a mixed TRB-A/B primer pool. TCRdb independently ran MiXCR on the multiplex PCR reads; one entry per CDR3 protein. In the table there are about 560 distinct CDR3 sequences, 20% of which are singletons. Amplification of TCR beta used genomic DNA extracted from peripheral blood. Input material: blood. Source of these receptors: a human donor with a solid tumor.

The table lists this clonotype with a few counts. The chain combines TRBV12-3 or TRBV12-4 with TRBJ1-2; no clear D gene. V was pared by 5 bases and J by 3 bases, with 1 base between. There are 10 residues in the CDR3. CDR3 region: CASSDYGYTF. The CDR3 nucleotides are TGTGCCAGCAGTGACTATGGCTACACCTTC.

This clonotype showed up just a few times. The chain uses TRBV4-1 and TRBJ2-7; D not resolved. The CDR3 loop spans 13 amino acids. The germline gives CDR1 MGHRA, CDR2 YSYEKL. Trimming removed 0 bases at V and 6 bases at J, with 9 bases between. The CDR3 spells CASSQDFGFEQYF. The CDR3, as DNA: TGCGCCAGCAGCCAAGATTTTGGGTTCGAGCAGTACTTC.

This clonotype is classed as medium-sized. The chain is built from TRBV20-1 and TRBJ2-7; 9 nucleotides match TRBD2. V was pared by 3 bases and J by 3 bases, with 9 bases of the junction left unmatched. The CDR3 length is 15 residues. Germline V lookup: CDR1 DFQATT, CDR2 SNEGSKA (reference sequence). DNA for the CDR3: TGCAGTGCTAGTAACCTTTTGACTAGCGGCTACGAGCAGTACTTC. This gives the protein CSASNLLTSGYEQYF.

By sample fraction, this clonotype is medium-sized. J is TRBJ1-1 and V is TRBV20-1, with 10 bases aligning to TRBD1. Germline CDR1 reads DFQATT; CDR2 reads SNEGSKA (reference sequence). Germline trimming cut 5 bases from V and 0 bases from J; bases unmatched to any gene: 6. This CDR3 is built from 15 residues. The CDR3 region is CSAGRDRGLNTEAFF. CDR3 nucleotides: TGCAGTGCTGGACGGGACAGGGGACTGAACACTGAAGCTTTCTTT.

V gene TRBV6-2 or TRBV6-3 combines with J gene TRBJ2-7; D possibly uses TRBD1 or TRBD2 (5 bases each). Per germline, CDR1 MNHEY and CDR2 SVGEGT. The germline V and J ends were trimmed by 5 bases and 3 bases, with 17 bases remaining between them. This CDR3 contains 15 residues. This CDR3 reads CASSKAPGTGYEQYF. The CDR3 nucleotides are TGTGCCAGCAGTAAGGCCCCCGGGACCGGCTACGAGCAGTACTTC.

The J gene is TRBJ2-1, the V gene TRBV21-1; TRBD1, the table's D call, was not compared with the DNA. TRBV21-1 is marked as a pseudogene. CDR3 length: 19 residues. The CDR3 DNA follows: TGTGCCAGCAGCAAAGGCACCCCTGGGGGGGCCGGGGCCTACAATGAGCAGTTCTTC. This encodes CASSKGTPGGAGAYNEQFF.

This clonotype is labeled medium-sized. The CDR3 region has the DNA TGTGCCATCAGTGACAGGGAAAGACGCACAGATACGCAGTATTTT. Translated: CAISDRERRTDTQYF. This chain links TRBV10-3 with TRBJ2-3; TRBD1 might be the D (5 bases). The germline V gene encodes CDR1 ENHRY and CDR2 SYGVKD. Trimming took off 3 bases at V and 1 base at J, with 11 bases between the two ends. The CDR3 is 15 amino acids.

Judged by abundance, this clonotype is hyperexpanded. The chain joins TRBV6-5 to TRBJ1-1; 8 bases map to TRBD1. V gave up 7 bases and J gave up 4 bases; unmatched junction bases: 11. The CDR3 spans 15 residues. Germline lookup yields CDR1 MNHEY and CDR2 SVGAGI. CDR3 loop: CASNPTTGAPTEAFF. The CDR3 DNA reads TGTGCCAGCAATCCAACGACAGGGGCACCCACTGAAGCTTTCTTT.

With respect to this clonotype: Its ends do not fully match the called genes, so a read error is possible. The CDR3 region is CASSPFSPGLNTKAFF. DNA of the CDR3: TGTGCCAGCAGCCCCTTTTCACCCGGATTGAACACTAAAGCTTTCTTT. The chain joins TRBV7-2 to TRBJ1-1; no definite D call. Germline-derived CDR1 and CDR2 are SGHTA and FQGNSA. There are 16 residues in the CDR3.

This clonotype was recorded a few times. The CDR3 region has the DNA TGCGCCAGCAGCCCGACAGGGAGTTACACCGGGGAGCTGTTTTTT. Translation gives CASSPTGSYTGELFF. The chain joins TRBV5-1 to TRBJ2-2; the match to TRBD1 covers 7 bases. Germline trimming cut 4 bases from V and 3 bases from J; bases unmatched to any gene: 6. The germline V gene has CDR1 SGHRS and CDR2 YFSETQ. The CDR3 contains 15 residues. Using reference TRBV5-1 and TRBJ2-2 for the parts outside the CDR3, the full variable domain is KAGVTQTPRYLIKTRGQQVTLSCSPISGHRSVSWYQQTPGQGLQFLFEYFSETQRNKGNFPGRFSGRQFSNSRSEMNVSTLELGDSALYLCASSPTGSYTGELFFGEGSRLTVL.

Concerning this clonotype itself: This may be a read error, as it is one base from a much larger clone. This chain uses TRBV6-1 with TRBJ2-1; D perhaps matches TRBD2 (6 bases). The V gene's germline CDR1 is MNHNS and CDR2 SASEGT. The CDR3 is 16 amino acids. Trimming stripped 1 base from V and 4 bases from J, with 14 bases between. DNA for the CDR3: TGTGCCAGCAGTGAAGTAGCCTGGGGGAGGTACAATGAGCAGTTCTTC. This codes for CASSEVAWGRYNEQFF.

By share, this clonotype counts as large (0.1 to 1%). This chain uses TRBV6-5 with TRBJ2-6; perhaps TRBD1 as D (5 bases). The germline V gene encodes CDR1 MNHEY and CDR2 SVGAGI. The CDR3 sequence is 16 residues long. V shed 6 bases and J shed 2 bases, with 14 bases lying between them. CDR3 nucleotides: TGTGCCAGCAGCGCAACCTCAGGGACTGGGGCCAACGTCCTGACTTTC. Its translation is CASSATSGTGANVLTF.

The chain employs TRBV6-5 and TRBJ2-3; D remains ambiguous. There are 15 residues in the CDR3. Trimming shortened V by 2 bases and J by 0 bases, and 9 bases separated the two germline ends. Per germline, CDR1 MNHEY and CDR2 SVGAGI. The CDR3 nucleotides are TGTGCCAGCAGTTACGGTTACTCTAGCACAGATACGCAGTATTTT. Translating it yields CASSYGYSSTDTQYF.

This clonotype appeared a single time. The CDR3, as DNA: TGTGCCAGCAATCCAACGACAGGGGCACCAGCTGAAGCTTTCTTT. Amino acid sequence: CASNPTTGAPAEAFF. This chain joins TRBV6-1 and TRBJ1-1; TRBD1 matches 8 bases. V dropped 7 bases and J dropped 6; count of bases not matched to a gene: 13. The CDR3 sequence is 15 residues long. The germline V gene has CDR1 MNHNS and CDR2 SASEGT.

V is TRBV20-1 and J is TRBJ1-5; D ambiguous. CDR3 length: 14 residues. V dropped 6 bases and J dropped 0 bases, with 12 bases sitting between them. CDR1 and CDR2 from the germline V gene are DFQATT and SNEGSKA (reference sequence). CDR3 DNA: TGCAGTGCCGATGCGGGGTCTAGCAATCAGCCCCAGCATTTT. Translated, it gives CSADAGSSNQPQHF.

With respect to this clonotype: One base away lies a much larger clone, so this may be a sequencing read error. V gene TRBV7-2 combines with J gene TRBJ1-2, with unresolved D. Germline CDR1 is SGHTA and CDR2 is FQGNSA. The CDR3 loop spans 13 amino acids. For the CDR3, the DNA is TGTGCCAACAGCTTAGGTTCGGGTAACCTATACACCTTC. Translation: CANSLGSGNLYTF. The full variable domain, rest sourced from reference TRBV7-2 and TRBJ1-2, is GAGVSQSPSNKVTEKGKDVELRCDPISGHTALYWYRQSLGQGLEFLIYFQGNSAPDKSGLPSDRFSAERTGGSVSTLTIQRTQQEDSAVYLCANSLGSGNLYTFGSGTRLTVV.